Reported below is one TCR beta chain. Its antigen remains unknown. The data are from a study of chemoradiotherapy in HPV16-positive cancers. Generated by immunoSEQ multiplex PCR, the TCRdb table keeps only in-frame clones and is missing some. The data contain 30,000 to 35,000 clones, around 89% of them seen just once; the ten biggest clones take up about 3.4%. Study-level points and caveats: HPV-specific T cells were functionally defined from only a couple of HPV16-positive patients.

The source is a human donor with HPV-associated anogenital cancer. This sample comprised blood, obtained from a patient who underwent chemoradiotherapy.

The CDR3 loop is CASQEGRRADTQYF. CDR3 bases: TGTGCCAGCCAGGAGGGGAGGAGGGCAGATACGCAGTATTTT. The chain links TRBV2 to TRBJ2-3, with D possibly matching TRBD2 (6 bases). The CDR3 runs 14 residues. Per the germline V gene, CDR1 is SNHLY and CDR2 is FYNNEI. With 8 bases removed from V and 4 bases from J, the gap between germline ends came to 16 bases.